This passage covers 21 T cell receptor beta chains from one sample sequenced in a study of T-cell memory formation after mild COVID-19. MiXCR, run by TCRdb on the 5' RACE reads, gives a single entry per CDR3 protein. The profile shows around 390,000 distinct CDR3 sequences, 16% of them singletons. The sample comprised PBMCs or a T cell subset sorted from them (not recorded which). These receptor sequences come from a man between 18 and 35 years old who had mild COVID-19 (a few samples of this study predate the infection). Cell type and time point are not known.

This clonotype has a handful of counts. The chain links TRBV5-1 to TRBJ2-7; D gene unclear. Per germline, CDR1 SGHRS and CDR2 YFSETQ. The CDR3 has 13 amino acids. Trimming shortened V by 0 bases and J by 6 bases, and 10 bases separated the two germline ends. The CDR3 DNA sequence: TGCGCCAGCAGCTTGGGCTCTCTCACCGAGCAGTACTTC. The encoded protein is CASSLGSLTEQYF.

This clonotype appeared a few times. J is TRBJ1-2 and V is TRBV15; TRBD1 might be the D (6 bases). This CDR3 has 14 residues. Germline loops: CDR1 LNHNV, CDR2 YYDKDF (reference sequence). V lost 5 bases, J lost 2 bases, and 12 bases lay in between. DNA for the CDR3: TGTGCCACCAGCCTCAGGGGTGAGAACTATGGCTACACCTTC. This gives the protein CATSLRGENYGYTF.

This chain connects TRBV27 to TRBJ2-7; 9 bases are a match to TRBD2. Trimming removed 2 bases from V and 1 base from J; junction bases left unmatched: 0. This CDR3 has 14 amino acids. CDR1 is MNHEY and CDR2 is SMNVEV in the germline V gene (reference sequence). The CDR3 DNA reads as TGTGCCAGCAGTTTACTAGCGGGATCCTACGAGCAGTACTTC. This gives the protein CASSLLAGSYEQYF.

V and J are TRBV12-3 or TRBV12-4 and TRBJ1-2; tentatively, D is TRBD1 (5 bases). With 6 bases removed from V and 6 bases from J, the gap between germline ends came to 14 bases. The CDR3 consists of 13 residues. The CDR3 is CASSSSAGDGYTF. Here the CDR3 DNA reads TGTGCCAGCAGCTCATCTGCGGGGGATGGCTACACCTTC.

This clonotype was counted at least ten times. The rearrangement links TRBV7-2 to TRBJ2-3, with TRBD2 matching 7 bases. The V and J ends lost 3 bases and 0 bases, in that order; junction bases with no gene match: 3. Germline CDR1 and CDR2: SGHTA and FQGNSA. The CDR3 contains 15 residues. CDR3 in amino acids: CASSFSGRSTDTQYF. The CDR3 region has the DNA TGTGCCAGCAGCTTTAGCGGGCGTAGCACAGATACGCAGTATTTT. Looking up the rest from reference TRBV7-2 and TRBJ2-3 gives the full variable domain: GAGVSQSPSNKVTEKGKDVELRCDPISGHTALYWYRQSLGQGLEFLIYFQGNSAPDKSGLPSDRFSAERTGGSVSTLTIQRTQQEDSAVYLCASSFSGRSTDTQYFGPGTRLTVL.

V and J are TRBV27 and TRBJ2-4; 10 bases map to TRBD1. Losses at the gene ends were 5 bases for V and 4 bases for J; bases not matched to a gene: 5. CDR3 length equals 15 residues. Per the germline V gene, CDR1 is MNHEY and CDR2 is SMNVEV (reference sequence). The CDR3 DNA is TGTGCCAGCAGTCCTCGGGGACAGGGGAAAAACATTCAGTACTTC. As protein: CASSPRGQGKNIQYF.

The chain couples TRBV6-5 to TRBJ2-3; 7 nucleotides agree with TRBD2. The germline gives CDR1 MNHEY, CDR2 SVGAGI. The CDR3 length is 15 residues. V was clipped by 4 bases and J by 2 bases; unmatched bases: 6. The CDR3 region is CASSLTGGITDTQYF. The CDR3 DNA follows: TGTGCCAGCAGTTTGACGGGGGGAATCACAGATACGCAGTATTTT.

The table lists this clonotype with a few counts. The rearrangement links TRBV5-1 to TRBJ1-4; D unresolved. Germline lookup yields CDR1 SGHRS and CDR2 YFSETQ. V was pared by 0 bases and J by 11 bases, with 11 bases between. The CDR3 contains 13 residues. The CDR3 bases are TGCGCCAGCAGCTTGGCGCCAGAAAGGAAACTGTTTTTT. Its protein is CASSLAPERKLFF.

This clonotype came up a few times. This rearrangement joins TRBV7-2 to TRBJ2-5; a possible D gene is TRBD2 (6 bases). The germline V and J ends were trimmed by 6 bases and 5 bases, with 16 bases remaining between them. In germline, CDR1 is SGHTA, CDR2 FQGNSA. This CDR3 is built from 14 residues. The chain's CDR3 is CASRGGLPLETQYF. CDR3 in DNA: TGTGCCAGCAGGGGGGGACTGCCGTTGGAGACCCAGTACTTC.

In this sample, this clonotype turned up a few times. The CDR3 bases are TGTGCCAGCAGCTACCGACTAGCGGGGGGCCAGCAATACTACGAGCAGTACTTC. It yields the protein CASSYRLAGGQQYYEQYF. The V and J genes are TRBV7-2 and TRBJ2-7, with 13 bases lining up with TRBD2. J gave up 3 bases and V 4 bases, and 12 bases lay outside the gene matches. The CDR3 contains 18 residues. The germline CDR1 and CDR2 sequences are SGHTA and FQGNSA.

This clonotype was counted between two and nine times. The gene calls are TRBV7-9 and TRBJ2-5; D not certain. CDR1 is SEHNR, CDR2 FQNEAQ, per germline (reference sequence). The CDR3 is made up of 14 amino acids. Between the trimmed V and J ends, which lost 3 bases and 5 bases, there was a span of 13 bases. The CDR3 spells CASSFETAWETQYF. CDR3 nucleotides: TGTGCCAGCAGCTTTGAAACAGCCTGGGAGACCCAGTACTTC.

This rearrangement joins TRBV7-8 to TRBJ1-1; tentatively, D is TRBD1 (5 bases). The V gene lost 0 bases and the J gene lost 8 bases, with 13 bases spanning the gap. Germline V gene sequence: CDR1 SGHVS, CDR2 FQNEAQ. The CDR3 sequence is 14 residues long. CDR3 residues: CASSLAGTEREAFF. The CDR3 nucleotides read TGTGCCAGCAGCTTAGCGGGGACGGAAAGGGAAGCTTTCTTT.

The chain employs TRBV5-1 and TRBJ2-2; 9 bases fit TRBD2. This CDR3 contains 16 residues. Germline trimming cut 4 bases from V and 7 bases from J; bases unmatched to any gene: 11. CDR1 and CDR2 (germline): SGHRS, YFSETQ. This CDR3 reads CASSPGVSGGGGELFF. DNA for the CDR3: TGCGCCAGCAGCCCCGGTGTTAGCGGGGGCGGCGGGGAGCTGTTTTTT.

This clonotype was detected only once. This chain uses TRBV2 with TRBJ1-4; possibly TRBD1 for D (6 bases). Trimming took off 0 bases at V and 7 bases at J, with 12 bases between the two ends. This CDR3 is built from 15 residues. The germline V gene has CDR1 SNHLY and CDR2 FYNNEI. CDR3 sequence: CASSEAQGGGEKLFF. DNA of the CDR3: TGTGCCAGCAGTGAAGCGCAAGGGGGAGGTGAAAAACTGTTTTTT.

This clonotype showed up just a few times. A much larger clone differs by one base, so this may be a read error. This sequence joins TRBV7-2 and TRBJ2-1; D is unresolved. Trimming pared 5 bases from V and 6 bases from J, leaving 11 bases between. In germline, CDR1 is SGHTA, CDR2 FQGNSA. This CDR3 contains 13 residues. The CDR3 DNA reads as TGTGCCAGCAGCCCGTCTAGGTTCAATGAGCAGTTCTTC. Translated, it gives CASSPSRFNEQFF.

This clonotype was observed a handful of times. The V gene is TRBV6-6, the J gene TRBJ2-7; 7 bases are shared with TRBD2. The V and J ends lost 6 bases and 1 base, in that order; junction bases with no gene match: 3. This CDR3 is 13 amino acids long. The V gene's germline CDR1 is MNHNY and CDR2 SVGAGI (reference sequence). The CDR3 sequence: CASSPRGSYEQYF. The DNA of the CDR3 is TGTGCCAGCAGCCCGCGGGGGTCCTACGAGCAGTACTTC.

This clonotype was seen a handful of times. This chain connects TRBV20-1 to TRBJ1-1; no clear D. Trimming left V 1 base short and J 1 base short, with 10 bases between. This CDR3 has 14 residues. CDR1 is DFQATT, CDR2 SNEGSKA, per germline (reference sequence). The CDR3 DNA reads TGCAGTGCTAGAGCTGGCTCAAAGAACACTGAAGCTTTCTTT. Protein product: CSARAGSKNTEAFF.

The genes are TRBV6-6 and TRBJ1-5; 7 bases line up with TRBD1. Germline V CDR1 and CDR2: MNHNY, SVGAGI (reference sequence). J gave up 9 bases and V 6 bases, and 17 bases lay outside the gene matches. There are 16 residues in the CDR3. CDR3 DNA: TGTGCCAGCAGCCAAGCCGGACAGGCCTCGGGTCGGCCCCAGCATTTT. It specifies CASSQAGQASGRPQHF.

The chain employs TRBV5-1 and TRBJ2-3; D possibly corresponds to TRBD2 (6 bases). Trimming shortened V by 2 bases and J by 8 bases, and 21 bases separated the two germline ends. This CDR3 region has 16 residues. Germline V gives CDR1 SGHRS, CDR2 YFSETQ. CDR3 bases: TGCGCCAGCAGCTTTGAAGCTAGCGTGGATCAAGGTACGCAGTATTTT. This gives the protein CASSFEASVDQGTQYF.

The rearrangement joins TRBV11-2 to TRBJ2-1, with D perhaps TRBD2 (7 bases). The V gene's germline CDR1 is SGHAT and CDR2 FQNNGV. There are 16 residues in the CDR3. Trimming took 6 bases from V and 5 from J, leaving 20 bases between them. CDR3 nucleotide sequence: TGTGCCAGCAGTACCCCTCGGGGGGCCAGGAACAATGAGCAGTTCTTC. The encoded protein is CASSTPRGARNNEQFF.

This chain links TRBV4-3 with TRBJ2-2, with a weak D call TRBD2 (5 bases). The CDR3 has 17 residues. Per germline, CDR1 LGHNA and CDR2 YSLEER. Trimming removed 0 bases at V and 5 bases at J, with 16 bases between. The CDR3 sequence: CASSQDPAGIETGELFF. The CDR3 nucleotides read TGCGCCAGCAGCCAAGATCCGGCGGGTATAGAGACCGGGGAGCTGTTTTTT.